This TCR beta chain stems from a study of technical replicates of blood from a few donors. The protocol was immunoSEQ multiplex PCR, while the TCRdb copy is restricted to in-frame clones and leaves out a portion. The sample shows under 85,000 clones, 90% to 95% of them seen only once. CDR3 length: 14 amino acids. V gave up 1 base and J gave up 3 bases, with 10 bases separating them. The germline V gene encodes CDR1 SGHDT and CDR2 YYEEEE. The sequence came from a human donor in good health. Sequenced input: T cells isolated from PBMCs. The chain uses TRBV5-6 and TRBJ1-1; D is ambiguous. In DNA form, the CDR3 reads TGTGCCAGCAGCTTGCGGGTGACGGACACTGAAGCTTTCTTT. It is translated as CASSLRVTDTEAFF.